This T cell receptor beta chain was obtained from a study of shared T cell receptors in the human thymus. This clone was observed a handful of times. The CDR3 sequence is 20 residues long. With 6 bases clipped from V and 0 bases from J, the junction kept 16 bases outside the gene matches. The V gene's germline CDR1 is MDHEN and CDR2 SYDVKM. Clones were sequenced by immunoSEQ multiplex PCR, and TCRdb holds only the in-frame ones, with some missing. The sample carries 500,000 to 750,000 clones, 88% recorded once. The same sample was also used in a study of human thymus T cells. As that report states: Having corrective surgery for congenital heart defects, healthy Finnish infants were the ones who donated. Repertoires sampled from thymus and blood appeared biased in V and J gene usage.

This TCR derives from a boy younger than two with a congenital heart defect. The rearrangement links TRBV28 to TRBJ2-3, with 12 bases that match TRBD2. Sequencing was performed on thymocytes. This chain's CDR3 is CASSLSPLAGGPISTDTQYF. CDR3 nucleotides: TGTGCCAGCAGCTTGAGTCCCCTAGCGGGAGGGCCAATTAGCACAGATACGCAGTATTTT. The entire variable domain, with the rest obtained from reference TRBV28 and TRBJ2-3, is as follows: DVKVTQSSRYLVKRTGEKVFLECVQDMDHENMFWYRQDPGLGLRLIYFSYDVKMKEKGDIPEGYSVSREKKERFSLILESASTNQTSMYLCASSLSPLAGGPISTDTQYFGPGTRLTVL.